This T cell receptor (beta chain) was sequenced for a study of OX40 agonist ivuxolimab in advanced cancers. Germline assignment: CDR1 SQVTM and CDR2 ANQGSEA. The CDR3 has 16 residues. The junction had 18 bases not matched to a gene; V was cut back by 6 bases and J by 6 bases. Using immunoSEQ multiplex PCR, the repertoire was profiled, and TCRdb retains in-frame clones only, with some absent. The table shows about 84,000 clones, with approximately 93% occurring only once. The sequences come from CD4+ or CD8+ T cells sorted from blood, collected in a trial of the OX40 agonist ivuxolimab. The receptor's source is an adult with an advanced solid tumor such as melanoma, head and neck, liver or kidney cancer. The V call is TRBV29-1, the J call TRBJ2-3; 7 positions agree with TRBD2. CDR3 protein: CSVRDPGLNYLDTQYF. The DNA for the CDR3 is TGCAGCGTGCGGGACCCGGGACTAAACTATTTGGATACGCAGTATTTT.